Presented here are 8 T cell receptor beta chains from one specimen sequenced in a study of blood T cells in healthy people across ages (dated by TCRdb to 2015 to 2017). The library was built by means of 5' RACE. Reads for this sample came from an Illumina HiSeq 2500. A second roughly 6 to 12 cycle PCR used a sample-barcoded 5' primer and a J-beta primer mix. In-frame beta chains were kept once TCRdb had trimmed the public reads at Q25 with fastp and called clones with MiXCR. Rows with one shared CDR3 protein collapse into an entry with the most common genes and DNA. The table for this sample lists nearly 1 million distinct CDR3 sequences; about 51% of them were counted only once. The leading ten clones occupy about a fifth of the sample. The sequenced sample consisted of blood. These receptors all come from a woman in her fifties or sixties in good health.

This clonotype was counted at least ten times. The chain combines TRBV29-1 with TRBJ2-7; 11 bases are shared with TRBD2. The length of the CDR3 is 13 residues. The J segment lost 3 bases and the V segment lost 6 bases, leaving 4 bases of the junction unmatched. Per the germline V gene, CDR1 is SQVTM and CDR2 is ANQGSEA. CDR3 region: CSVGGTSGYEQYF. CDR3 coding DNA: TGCAGCGTGGGGGGGACTAGCGGCTACGAGCAGTACTTC.

The J gene is TRBJ2-7, the V gene TRBV5-4; D ambiguous. The DNA end lines up better with TRBJ2-5; the J call may be wrong. The CDR3 spans 15 residues. Germline CDR1 reads SGHNT; CDR2 reads YYREEE (reference sequence). The CDR3 DNA reads as TGTGCCAGCAGCTTAAGGCTGGACGGCCAAGAGACCCAGTACTTC. Protein: CASSLRLDGQETQYF.

In its sample, this clonotype was seen many times. The chain couples TRBV6-6 to TRBJ2-7; 8 bases fit TRBD2. CDR1 and CDR2 (germline): MNHNY, SVGAGI (reference sequence). This CDR3 region has 12 residues. Losses at the gene ends were 2 bases for V and 9 bases for J; bases not matched to a gene: 3. CDR3 residues: CASSYAREGQYF. For the CDR3, the DNA is TGTGCCAGCAGTTACGCCCGGGAGGGGCAGTACTTC.

The chain is built from TRBV2 and TRBJ2-2, with D tentatively TRBD2 (5 bases). With 7 bases removed from V and 8 bases from J, the gap between germline ends came to 14 bases. The CDR3 consists of 13 residues. CDR1 and CDR2 (germline): SNHLY, FYNNEI. The CDR3 spells CASKGSFRGELFF. For the CDR3, the DNA is TGTGCCAGCAAAGGGAGCTTTAGGGGGGAGCTGTTTTTT.

The chain combines TRBV24-1 with TRBJ2-1; 7 nucleotides align to TRBD1. This CDR3 region has 14 residues. With V trimmed by 6 bases and J by 8 bases, 9 bases remained unmatched. The germline V gene has CDR1 KGHDR and CDR2 SFDVKD. For the CDR3, the DNA is TGTGCCACCAGTAGAGGCAGGGGGTTCGATGAGCAGTTCTTC. Translating gives CATSRGRGFDEQFF.

The CDR3: CASSQGQHNSPLHF. CDR3 coding DNA: TGCGCCAGCAGCCAGGGACAGCATAATTCACCCCTCCACTTT. The chain employs TRBV4-3 and TRBJ1-6, with 7 positions matching TRBD1. Per germline, CDR1 LGHNA and CDR2 YSLEER. V was clipped by 3 bases and J by 5 bases; unmatched bases: 1. This CDR3 is 14 amino acids long.

Regarding this clonotype: Sequence at one end of the junction differs from germline and may be a read error. The rearrangement joins TRBV20-1 to TRBJ1-1; a weak D match, TRBD1 (5 bases). Germline V gene data show CDR1 as DFQATT and CDR2 as SNEGSKA (reference sequence). This CDR3 is 12 amino acids long. The CDR3 coding sequence is TGCAGTGCCGGGGACGGGAACCCTGAAGCTTTCTTT. Amino acids: CSAGDGNPEAFF.

This chain links TRBV12-3 or TRBV12-4 with TRBJ2-5, with D possibly matching TRBD2 (5 bases). The CDR3 loop spans 14 amino acids. Trimming left V 2 bases short and J 5 bases short, with 12 bases between. The CDR3, as DNA: TGTGCCAGCAGTTTACGGGATTCTGGGGAGACCCAGTACTTC. Translating it yields CASSLRDSGETQYF.